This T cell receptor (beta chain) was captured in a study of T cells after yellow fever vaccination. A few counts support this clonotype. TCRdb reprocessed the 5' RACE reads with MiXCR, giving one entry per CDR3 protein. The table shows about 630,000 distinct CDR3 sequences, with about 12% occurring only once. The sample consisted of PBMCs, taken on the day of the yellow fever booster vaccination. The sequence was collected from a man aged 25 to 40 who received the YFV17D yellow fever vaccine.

The CDR3 DNA is TGTGCCAGCAAAATAGCGGGGGACAATGAGCAGTTCTTC. Its protein product is CASKIAGDNEQFF. The chain employs TRBV6-2 or TRBV6-3 and TRBJ2-1; 9 bases line up with TRBD2. The CDR3 is made up of 13 amino acids. Germline V gives CDR1 MNHEY, CDR2 SVGEGT. Trimming took 7 bases from V and 5 from J; bases not matched to a gene: 3.